These T cell receptor beta chains were read from a single sample in a study of blood T cell repertoires in COVID-19. Here immunoSEQ multiplex PCR was the method, and the copy in TCRdb shows in-frame clones only, minus some. The table includes tens of thousands of clones, more than 65% detected once. Sequenced input: peripheral blood. These receptors came from a man aged 50 or older with acute or convalescent COVID-19. The CDR3 runs from the conserved cysteine through the conserved F or W. The D gene is left open where the match is weak. Where a row states a size, it is once, few, many or the class of an expanded clone; other rows omit it.

>TRBJ1-2|.|.|TRBV19
TGTGCCAGCCGGGTGGCAGGGTTAGGCTACACCTTC
CASRVAGLGYTF
>TRBJ1-4|.|.|TRBV28
TGTGCCAGCAGTTTACGGTGGCAGGGTGGAGAAAAACTGTTTTTT
CASSLRWQGGEKLFF
>TRBJ1-6|.|.|TRBV7-3
TGTGCCAGCAGCCATCGTGGGCCTCTTAATTCACCCCTCCACTTT
CASSHRGPLNSPLHF
>TRBJ2-7|.|.|TRBV6-2/TRBV6-3
TGTGCCAGCAGTTACGCGGCTAGCCGCCCCTACGAGCAGTACTTC
CASSYAASRPYEQYF
>TRBJ1-2|.|TRBD1|TRBV5-5
TGTGCCAGCAGCTTGAATAGGGGGCTCGGCTATGGCTACACCTTC
CASSLNRGLGYGYTF
>TRBJ2-5|.|.|TRBV3-1/TRBV3-2
TGTGCCAGCAGCCAAGATCCGGTCTTGGAGACCCAGTACTTC
CASSQDPVLETQYF
>TRBJ1-4|.|.|TRBV5-4
TGTGCCAGCAGCCCCCGGGGGGTTGAGGAAAAACTGTTTTTT
CASSPRGVEEKLFF
>TRBJ1-5|.|.|TRBV28
TGTGCCAGCAGTTTATTACAGAGCAATCAGCCCCAGCATTTT
CASSLLQSNQPQHF
>TRBJ2-5|.|.|TRBV2
TGTGCCAGCGGCAGATGGGAGACCCAGTACTTC
CASGRWETQYF
>TRBJ1-1|.|TRBD1|TRBV6-5
TGTGCCAGCAGTTACTTGACAGGGGGCACTGAAGCTTTCTTT
CASSYLTGGTEAFF
>TRBJ1-1|.|.|TRBV28
TGTGCCAGCAGCGACTATAAGGGCACTGAAGCTTTCTTT
CASSDYKGTEAFF
>TRBJ2-2|.|TRBD1|TRBV5-5
TGTGCCAGCAGCCACGGCCGACAGGGAAGTGCCGGGGAGCTGTTTTTT
CASSHGRQGSAGELFF
>TRBJ1-2|.|.|TRBV5-4
TGTGCCAGCAGCCTGGTGGGGGGAAACTATGGCTACACCTTC
CASSLVGGNYGYTF
>TRBJ2-1|few|TRBD2|TRBV5-1
TGCGCCAGCAGCTTGGCGGGGTCTAGCGGGGGTAATGAGCAGTTCTTC
CASSLAGSSGGNEQFF
>TRBJ1-1|.|.|TRBV5-1
TGCGCCAGCACTATGGGACAACCGAACACTGAAGCTTTCTTT
CASTMGQPNTEAFF
>TRBJ1-5|.|.|TRBV12-3/TRBV12-4
TGTGCCAGCAGTTTGAGGGCTCAGCCCCAGCATTTT
CASSLRAQPQHF
>TRBJ2-2|.|.|TRBV6-2/TRBV6-3
TGTGCCAGCAGCCGGACTGCTACCGGGGAGCTGTTTTTT
CASSRTATGELFF
>TRBJ1-6|.|.|TRBV9
TGTGCCAGCAGCGTAGGACAAATGGATAATTCACCCCTCCACTTT
CASSVGQMDNSPLHF
>TRBJ1-5|.|TRBD1|TRBV7-2
TGTGCCAGCAGCTTAGTTGCAGGGGGAAGCAATCAGCCCCAGCATTTT
CASSLVAGGSNQPQHF
>TRBJ1-4|.|TRBD1|TRBV18
TGTGCCAGCTCATATGACAGGGAGCCCACTAATGAAAAACTGTTTTTT
CASSYDREPTNEKLFF
>TRBJ1-2|.|.|TRBV29-1
TGCAGCGTGACGCTGCTTACGGCTAACTATGGCCACACCTTC
CSVTLLTANYGHTF
>TRBJ2-2|.|.|TRBV2
TGTGCCAGCAGCGGTAGCAGCGGCACCGGGGAGCTGTTTTTT
CASSGSSGTGELFF
>TRBJ2-7|.|TRBD1|TRBV7-2
TGTGCCAGCAGCTCGAGGGACAGGAGCTCCTACGAGCAGTACTTC
CASSSRDRSSYEQYF
>TRBJ1-5|once|.|TRBV5-1
TGCGCCAGCAGCTTGGGGGGGGGAGAGCAGCCCCAGCATTTT
CASSLGGGEQPQHF
>TRBJ2-2|.|.|TRBV11-2
TGTGCCAGCAGCCCCTCGACCGGGGAGCTGTTTTTT
CASSPSTGELFF
>TRBJ2-3|.|TRBD2|TRBV13
TGTGCCAGCAGCCGACGACTAGCGGGAGGCTCAGATACGCAGTATTTT
CASSRRLAGGSDTQYF
>TRBJ1-2|.|.|TRBV3-1/TRBV3-2
TGTGCCAGCAGCCTCAGGCGTGGCTACACCTTC
CASSLRRGYTF
>TRBJ2-1|.|TRBD1|TRBV7-3
TGTGCCAGCAGCTTATACGGGACAGGGACCTACAATGAGCAGTTCTTC
CASSLYGTGTYNEQFF
>TRBJ1-5|.|TRBD1|TRBV7-2
TGTGCCAGCAGAACGGACAGGGCCCAGCCCCAGCATTTT
CASRTDRAQPQHF
>TRBJ2-5|.|.|TRBV7-3
TGTGCCAGCAGCCTGTCGGGGGGCGAGGAGACCCAGTACTTC
CASSLSGGEETQYF
>TRBJ1-1|.|.|TRBV5-8
TGTGCCAGCAGCTTTGCAGGGTCCGGGAACACTGAAGCTTTCTTT
CASSFAGSGNTEAFF
>TRBJ1-4|once|.|TRBV11-1
TGTGCCAGCAGCCCGCGACAGATATCTAATGAAAAACTGTTTTTT
CASSPRQISNEKLFF
>TRBJ2-2|.|TRBD2|TRBV10-1
TGCGCCAGCAGTGAAACTAGCGGGGGGAACACCGGGGAGCTGTTTTTT
CASSETSGGNTGELFF
>TRBJ2-7|.|TRBD1|TRBV11-2
TGTGCCAGCAGCTTTCCCGGGACAGGGTTGAACGAGCAGTACTTC
CASSFPGTGLNEQYF
>TRBJ2-3|.|TRBD2|TRBV7-9
TGTGCCAGCAGCTTGACTAGCAGTAACACAGATACGCAGTATTTT
CASSLTSSNTDTQYF
>TRBJ1-5|.|.|TRBV5-1
TGCGCCAGCAGCTTGGATGGCCTGGGCAATCAGCCCCAGCATTTT
CASSLDGLGNQPQHF
>TRBJ2-5|once|.|TRBV3-1/TRBV3-2
TGTGCCAGCAGCCAAGTTAGCCAGACCCAGTACTTC
CASSQVSQTQYF
>TRBJ1-1|.|.|TRBV28
TGTGCCAGCAGTTTGCCCCCCAGCGGTTACACTGAAGCTTTCTTT
CASSLPPSGYTEAFF
>TRBJ2-3|once|TRBD2|TRBV24-1
TGTGCCACCAGTGATTTGCAAGGGACTAAGCGGGGGGCCACAGATACGCAGTATTTT
CATSDLQGTKRGATDTQYF
>TRBJ1-5|.|TRBD1|TRBV7-2
TGTGCCAGCAGCTATGGGACAGGCAGGAATCAGCCCCAGCATTTT
CASSYGTGRNQPQHF
>TRBJ1-2|.|.|TRBV30
TGTGCCTGGAGTGTATCGCGGGGTTACGAGGGCTACACCTTC
CAWSVSRGYEGYTF
>TRBJ1-2|.|.|TRBV28
TGTGCCAGCAGTTTACCAGGGTCTAACTATGGCTACACCTTC
CASSLPGSNYGYTF
>TRBJ1-2|.|TRBD1|TRBV27
TGTGCCAGCAGTTTGGGGACAGGGGTTTCCTATGGCTACACCTTC
CASSLGTGVSYGYTF
>TRBJ2-7|.|TRBD1|TRBV4-2
TGTGCCAGCAGCCCAGGGACAGGGACTCACTACGAGCAGTACTTC
CASSPGTGTHYEQYF
>TRBJ2-1|.|.|TRBV11-3
TGTGCCAGCAGCTTAGTCCGGGATAATGAGCAGTTCTTC
CASSLVRDNEQFF